A single sample is the source of the 20 T cell receptor beta chains below, sequenced in a study of OX40 agonist ivuxolimab in advanced cancers. Assay used: immunoSEQ multiplex PCR; TCRdb lists only in-frame clones, some missing. The data contain about 57,000 clones, about 87% of them singletons. The sample was CD4+ or CD8+ T cells sorted from blood, taken in a trial of the OX40 agonist ivuxolimab. Receptors originate from an adult with an advanced solid tumor such as melanoma, head and neck, liver or kidney cancer.

V gene TRBV28 combines with J gene TRBJ2-1; a possible D gene is TRBD2 (5 bases). Trimming stripped 3 bases from V and 8 bases from J, with 8 bases between. From germline, CDR1 is MDHEN and CDR2 SYDVKM. The CDR3 contains 12 residues. CDR3 nucleotide sequence: TGTGCCAGCAGTTTGGGAGCATATGAGCAGTTCTTC. As protein: CASSLGAYEQFF.

The chain is built from TRBV5-1 and TRBJ2-5; D might be TRBD2 (5 bases). Germline V gene sequence: CDR1 SGHRS, CDR2 YFSETQ. Trimming took off 4 bases at V and 5 bases at J, with 12 bases between the two ends. This CDR3 has 13 amino acids. CDR3 nucleotides: TGCGCCAGCAGCCCGGTAGCGCGGGAGACCCAGTACTTC. It yields the protein CASSPVARETQYF.

The chain has TRBV7-3 and TRBJ1-2; D gene unclear. Trimming stripped 5 bases from V and 7 bases from J, with 17 bases between. CDR3 length: 14 residues. Germline assignment: CDR1 SGHTA and CDR2 FQGTGA. This CDR3 reads CASSPVGNHFGYTF. Written as DNA, the CDR3 is TGTGCCAGCAGCCCAGTTGGGAACCATTTTGGCTACACCTTC.

The gene calls are TRBV30 and TRBJ2-7; either TRBD1 or TRBD2 may supply D (5 bases each). CDR3 length: 13 residues. Germline V lookup: CDR1 GTSNPN, CDR2 SVGIG (reference sequence). V lost 2 bases to trimming and J lost 3 bases, with 11 bases between them. The CDR3 nucleotides read TGTGCCTGGAGTAGGGACCTGAACTACGAGCAGTACTTC. It translates to CAWSRDLNYEQYF.

This chain uses TRBV5-1 with TRBJ2-5; 8 bases line up with TRBD2. This CDR3 region has 16 residues. Germline V lookup: CDR1 SGHRS, CDR2 YFSETQ. V shed 4 bases and J 4 bases; nucleotides not matched to a gene: 12. Here the CDR3 reads CASSRLGLAGGETQYF. CDR3 coding DNA: TGCGCCAGCAGCCGCCTAGGGCTAGCGGGTGGAGAGACCCAGTACTTC.

The chain recombines TRBV7-8 with TRBJ2-6; 10 bases align to TRBD2. Germline-derived CDR1 and CDR2 are SGHVS and FQNEAQ. The CDR3 runs 17 residues. V was pared by 3 bases and J by 1 base, with 3 bases of the junction left unmatched. CDR3 nucleotides: TGTGCCAGCAGCTTTGGACTAGCGGTTTCTGGGGCCAACGTCCTGACTTTC. Its translation is CASSFGLAVSGANVLTF.

The table lists this clone with a count of one. The CDR3, as DNA: TGCGCCAGCAGCTTGGATTGGGGGGCTTCCGATACGCAGTATTTT. Its translation: CASSLDWGASDTQYF. The V gene is TRBV5-1, the J gene TRBJ2-3; D may correspond to TRBD1 or TRBD2 (6 bases each). The CDR3 is made up of 15 amino acids. The V end lost 0 bases, the J end lost 6 bases, and 14 bases lay between the germline ends. Germline V CDR1 and CDR2: SGHRS, YFSETQ. The full variable domain, its missing parts supplied by reference TRBV5-1 and TRBJ2-3, is KAGVTQTPRYLIKTRGQQVTLSCSPISGHRSVSWYQQTPGQGLQFLFEYFSETQRNKGNFPGRFSGRQFSNSRSEMNVSTLELGDSALYLCASSLDWGASDTQYFGPGTRLTVL.

This sequence joins TRBV5-5 and TRBJ1-5; 7 nucleotides match TRBD1. The CDR3 totals 16 residues. Unmatched junction bases numbered 11, after V lost 4 bases and J lost 4 bases. In germline, CDR1 is SGHKS, CDR2 YYEKEE (reference sequence). The CDR3 region is CASSPLSGTVNQPQHF. The CDR3 nucleotides read TGTGCCAGCAGCCCATTGTCTGGGACAGTTAATCAGCCCCAGCATTTT. The full variable domain, with the rest looked up from reference TRBV5-5 and TRBJ1-5, is DAGVTQSPTHLIKTRGQQVTLRCSPISGHKSVSWYQQVLGQGPQFIFQYYEKEERGRGNFPDRFSARQFPNYSSELNVNALLLGDSALYLCASSPLSGTVNQPQHFGDGTRLSIL.

The rearrangement links TRBV5-4 to TRBJ2-5, with 13 bases matching TRBD2. V was clipped by 3 bases and J by 4 bases; unmatched bases: 6. Per germline, CDR1 SGHNT and CDR2 YYREEE (reference sequence). The CDR3 is 16 amino acids. The CDR3, as DNA: TGTGCCAGCAGCTGGACTAGCGGGAGTGATGGAGAGACCCAGTACTTC. Its protein is CASSWTSGSDGETQYF.

The chain links TRBV28 to TRBJ2-7, with D perhaps TRBD2 (5 bases). Trimming pared 7 bases from V and 6 bases from J, leaving 25 bases between. Germline CDR1 and CDR2: MDHEN and SYDVKM. The CDR3 covers 16 residues. CDR3 nucleotide sequence: TGTGCCAGCACAAAACGCACTAGGAGAACTGGCGGCGAGCAGTACTTC. Protein sequence: CASTKRTRRTGGEQYF.

The rearrangement links TRBV7-9 to TRBJ2-3; D uncertain. Per germline, CDR1 SEHNR and CDR2 FQNEAQ (reference sequence). V was trimmed by 5 bases and J by 6 bases, leaving 9 bases between them. The CDR3 is 12 amino acids. This CDR3 reads CASSPAWDTQYF. DNA of the CDR3: TGTGCCAGCAGCCCCGCCTGGGATACGCAGTATTTT.

This chain joins TRBV6-6 and TRBJ2-3, with TRBD1 matching over 7 bases. CDR3 length equals 15 residues. Germline values: CDR1 MNHNY, CDR2 SVGAGI (reference sequence). Losses at the gene ends were 2 bases for V and 4 bases for J; bases not matched to a gene: 6. The chain's CDR3 is CASSYGTGTADTQYF. CDR3 sequence (DNA): TGTGCCAGCAGTTACGGAACGGGGACAGCAGATACGCAGTATTTT.

The count of this clone is one. This chain joins TRBV27 and TRBJ2-2, with 7 bases aligning to TRBD1. The germline gives CDR1 MNHEY, CDR2 SMNVEV (reference sequence). V was clipped by 2 bases and J by 2 bases; unmatched bases: 2. This CDR3 spans 15 amino acids. This chain's CDR3 is CASSLEGANTGELFF. The CDR3 nucleotides read TGTGCCAGCAGTTTAGAGGGGGCTAACACCGGGGAGCTGTTTTTT.

The chain joins TRBV7-2 to TRBJ1-4, with D maybe TRBD1 (5 bases). Trimming cost V 5 bases and J 0 bases, with 16 bases left between them. Per the germline V gene, CDR1 is SGHTA and CDR2 is FQGNSA. This CDR3 is built from 17 residues. In DNA, the CDR3 is TGTGCCAGCAGCCCCGGGACGGCTCTAGCAACTAATGAAAAACTGTTTTTT. This gives the protein CASSPGTALATNEKLFF.

The chain has TRBV11-1 and TRBJ1-1; D gene uncertain. Trimming cost V 1 base and J 10 bases, with 7 bases left between them. This CDR3 comprises 11 residues. Germline V gives CDR1 SGHAT, CDR2 FQDESV (reference sequence). In nucleotides, the CDR3 is TGTGCCAGCAGCTTAGGGACCGGAGCTTTCTTT. This gives the protein CASSLGTGAFF.

The rearrangement uses TRBV5-1 and TRBJ2-1; D gene uncertain. Trimming pared 3 bases from V and 7 bases from J, leaving 23 bases between. CDR1 and CDR2 (germline): SGHRS, YFSETQ. The CDR3 is 17 residues long. Here the CDR3 DNA reads TGCGCCAGCAGCTCCGGACCAGGCGGCCTGGGATCAAATGAGCAGTTCTTC. As protein: CASSSGPGGLGSNEQFF. The full variable domain, completed using reference TRBV5-1 and TRBJ2-1, is KAGVTQTPRYLIKTRGQQVTLSCSPISGHRSVSWYQQTPGQGLQFLFEYFSETQRNKGNFPGRFSGRQFSNSRSEMNVSTLELGDSALYLCASSSGPGGLGSNEQFFGPGTRLTVL.

The chain is built from TRBV12-5 and TRBJ2-1; tentatively, D is TRBD2 (5 bases). The CDR3 loop spans 14 amino acids. Germline V gives CDR1 LGHNT, CDR2 FRNRAP. V was cut by 2 bases and J by 8 bases, with 13 bases left in between. CDR3 residues: CASGLNEARDEQFF. The DNA of the CDR3 is TGTGCTAGTGGTTTGAATGAAGCGAGGGATGAGCAGTTCTTC.

This chain connects TRBV29-1 to TRBJ1-1, with TRBD1 matching 7 bases. Germline values: CDR1 SQVTM, CDR2 ANQGSEA. The CDR3 spans 13 residues. V lost 7 bases and J lost 4; bases outside the gene matches: 9. The CDR3 region has the DNA TGCAGCGGGTACAGGGGAGGAGGCACTGAAGCTTTCTTT. Its protein product is CSGYRGGGTEAFF.

The CDR3 here is CASSLRAGFLPGANVLTF. In nucleotides, the CDR3 is TGTGCCAGCAGTTTAAGGGCAGGGTTTTTACCTGGGGCCAACGTCCTGACTTTC. The genes are TRBV27 and TRBJ2-6; possibly TRBD1 for D (5 bases). Looked up from germline, CDR1 is MNHEY and CDR2 is SMNVEV (reference sequence). The CDR3 contains 18 residues. The V and J ends lost 2 bases and 2 bases respectively, with 16 bases between them.

The chain links TRBV4-3 to TRBJ2-5; D assignment may be TRBD1 or TRBD2 (5 bases each). V shed 4 bases and J shed 7 bases, with 16 bases lying between them. The CDR3 has 14 amino acids. Germline assignment: CDR1 LGHNA and CDR2 YSLEER. CDR3 in amino acids: CASSPSGLLGTQYF. The CDR3 DNA follows: TGCGCCAGCAGCCCTTCGGGGCTCCTAGGGACCCAGTACTTC.